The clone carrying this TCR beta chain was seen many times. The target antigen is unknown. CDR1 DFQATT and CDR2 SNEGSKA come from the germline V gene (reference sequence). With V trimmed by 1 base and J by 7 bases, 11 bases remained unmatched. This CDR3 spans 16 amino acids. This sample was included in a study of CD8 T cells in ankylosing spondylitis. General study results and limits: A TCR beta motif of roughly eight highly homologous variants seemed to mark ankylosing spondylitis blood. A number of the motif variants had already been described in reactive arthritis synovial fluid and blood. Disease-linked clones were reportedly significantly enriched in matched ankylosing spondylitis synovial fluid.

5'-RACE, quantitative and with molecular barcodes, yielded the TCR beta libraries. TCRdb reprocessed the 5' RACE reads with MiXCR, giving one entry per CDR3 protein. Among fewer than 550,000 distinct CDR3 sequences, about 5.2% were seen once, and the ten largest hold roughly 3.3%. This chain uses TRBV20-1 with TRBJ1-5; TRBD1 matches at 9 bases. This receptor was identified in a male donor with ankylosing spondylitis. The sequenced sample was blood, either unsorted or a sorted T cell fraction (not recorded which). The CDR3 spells CSARVPGQGGRQPQHF. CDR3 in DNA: TGCAGTGCTAGAGTACCGGGACAGGGCGGCCGCCAGCCCCAGCATTTT.